The rows below give T cell receptor beta chains drawn from one sample of a study of blood T cell repertoires in COVID-19. The method was immunoSEQ multiplex PCR; TCRdb's version includes in-frame clones alone and lacks a portion of them. Of around 84,000 clones listed, 80% to 90% are singletons. Sequenced input: peripheral blood. The receptors shown here come from a man aged 45-60 years with active COVID-19. The CDR3 runs from the conserved cysteine through the conserved F or W. D genes are given only for firm matches. Size tells how often a clone was seen (once, few, many) or the class of an expanded clone, and some rows leave it out.

>.|TRBV30|.|TRBJ1-6
CAWSWTPDSPLHF
TGTGCCTGGAGTTGGACACCCGATTCACCCCTCCACTTT
>.|TRBV27|.|TRBJ2-5
CASSPGSGTKGETQYF
TGTGCCAGCAGTCCAGGCAGCGGGACAAAAGGGGAGACCCAGTACTTC
>TRBD1|TRBV2|.|TRBJ2-2
CASTMTGGTGELFF
TGTGCCAGCACCATGACAGGGGGGACCGGGGAGCTGTTTTTT
>.|TRBV10-1|.|TRBJ2-3
CASHGGAVGDTQYF
TGCGCCAGCCATGGAGGGGCGGTAGGAGATACGCAGTATTTT
>TRBD1|TRBV23-1|.|TRBJ1-6
CASRRGQGELSSPLHF
TGCGCCAGCAGGAGGGGACAGGGGGAATTGAGCTCACCCCTCCACTTT
>.|TRBV12-3/TRBV12-4|.|TRBJ1-2
CASSLTGPYGYTF
TGTGCCAGCAGCTTAACAGGGCCCTATGGCTACACCTTC
>TRBD1|TRBV28|.|TRBJ1-2
CASSLTGNYGYTF
TGTGCCAGCAGCCTGACAGGGAACTATGGCTACACCTTC
>.|TRBV18|.|TRBJ1-1
CASSPGALGTEAFF
TGTGCCAGCTCACCAGGGGCCCTGGGTACTGAAGCTTTCTTT
>.|TRBV6-5|.|TRBJ1-1
CASSYSIVGARTEAFF
TGTGCCAGCAGTTACTCGATTGTAGGGGCTCGCACTGAAGCTTTCTTT
>.|TRBV5-5|.|TRBJ2-2
CASSFLEGELFF
TGTGCCAGCAGCTTTCTTGAGGGGGAGCTGTTTTTT
>TRBD1|TRBV7-8|.|TRBJ1-4
CASSSPGQPFNEKLFF
TGTGCCAGCAGCTCTCCGGGACAGCCTTTTAATGAAAAACTGTTTTTT
>.|TRBV28|.|TRBJ1-2
CASSTGTNYGYTF
TGTGCCAGCAGTACAGGGACTAACTATGGCTACACCTTC
>TRBD1|TRBV5-4|.|TRBJ2-1
CASRRQGGNEQFF
TGTGCCAGCCGAAGACAGGGTGGCAATGAGCAGTTCTTC
>.|TRBV11-2|.|TRBJ2-7
CASSLPGAYEQYF
TGTGCCAGCAGCTTGCCCGGGGCCTACGAGCAGTACTTC
>.|TRBV11-2|.|TRBJ1-1
CASSPLRRAFF
TGTGCCAGCAGCCCTCTGCGCCGAGCTTTCTTT
>TRBD1|TRBV5-5|.|TRBJ1-5
CASSLQPGQGTGNQPQHF
TGTGCCAGCAGCTTACAACCGGGACAGGGGACCGGCAATCAGCCCCAGCATTTT
>.|TRBV27|.|TRBJ2-1
CASMAASYNEQFF
TGTGCCAGCATGGCGGCCTCCTACAATGAGCAGTTCTTC
>TRBD1|TRBV7-8|.|TRBJ1-2
CASSLGWDRVVGYTF
TGTGCCAGCAGCTTAGGTTGGGACAGGGTGGTTGGCTACACCTTC
>.|TRBV6-2/TRBV6-3|.|TRBJ1-2
CASSPRGAGAKAAHGYTF
TGTGCCAGCAGCCCTAGGGGGGCGGGAGCCAAGGCGGCGCATGGCTACACCTTC
>.|TRBV6-5|.|TRBJ2-7
CASRPGSSYEQYF
TGTGCCAGCAGACCGGGTAGCTCCTACGAGCAGTACTTC
>.|TRBV4-1|.|TRBJ2-3
CASSQDPVSTDTQYF
TGCGCCAGCAGCCAAGATCCCGTAAGCACAGATACGCAGTATTTT
>TRBD1|TRBV12-3/TRBV12-4|.|TRBJ2-1
CASTTGTERLFF
TGTGCCAGCACCACGGGGACAGAGAGGTTGTTCTTC
>.|TRBV5-8|.|TRBJ1-5
CASSLQGAQPQHF
TGTGCCAGCAGCTTACAGGGCGCTCAGCCCCAGCATTTT
>.|TRBV5-6|.|TRBJ1-2
CASTAGLGYGYTF
TGTGCCAGCACCGCAGGGTTAGGCTATGGCTACACCTTC
>TRBD1|TRBV5-1|.|TRBJ1-1
CASSAQQGGGTEAFF
TGCGCCAGCAGCGCCCAACAGGGGGGGGGCACTGAAGCTTTCTTT
>.|TRBV19|.|TRBJ2-3
CASSASATVVGTDTQYF
TGTGCCAGTAGTGCCTCCGCCACGGTGGTCGGGACAGATACGCAGTATTTT
>TRBD2|TRBV7-8|.|TRBJ2-1
CASSLYARDRLAGAGNEQFF
TGTGCCAGCAGCTTATACGCCCGGGACCGACTAGCGGGTGCCGGCAATGAGCAGTTCTTC
>.|TRBV21-1|.|TRBJ2-5
CASSNSQETQYF
TGTGCCAGCAGCAACAGCCAAGAGACCCAGTACTTC
>TRBD1|TRBV3-1/TRBV3-2|.|TRBJ2-3
CASSLKGADTQYF
TGTGCCAGCAGCTTGAAGGGGGCCGATACGCAGTATTTT
>.|TRBV7-2|.|TRBJ2-7
CASSATRTGEQYF
TGTGCCAGCAGCGCGACTAGGACGGGGGAGCAGTACTTC
>TRBD2|TRBV2|.|TRBJ2-7
CASSREGSYEQYF
TGTGCCAGCAGCCGGGAGGGGTCCTACGAGCAGTACTTC
>.|TRBV7-2|once|TRBJ1-2
CASSPGGANNYGYTF
TGTGCCAGCAGCCCCGGAGGGGCGAATAACTATGGCTACACCTTC
>TRBD2|TRBV3-1/TRBV3-2|.|TRBJ2-2
CASSQDLLGLALAGGGELFF
TGTGCCAGCAGCCAAGATCTGTTGGGACTAGCGCTGGCGGGGGGCGGGGAGCTGTTTTTT
>.|TRBV28|.|TRBJ2-2
CASCFRGAGGELFF
TGTGCCAGCTGTTTTCGGGGGGCGGGCGGGGAGCTGTTTTTT
>TRBD1|TRBV29-1|.|TRBJ2-7
CSAAPGTGSLEQYF
TGCAGCGCCGCGCCCGGGACAGGGTCCCTTGAGCAGTACTTC
>.|TRBV5-4|once|TRBJ2-5
CASSLAHREETQYF
TGTGCCAGCAGCCTCGCCCACAGGGAAGAGACCCAGTACTTC
>TRBD2|TRBV19|.|TRBJ2-6
CASSPRGRAGANVLTF
TGTGCCAGTAGTCCCCGAGGGAGGGCTGGGGCCAACGTCCTGACTTTC
>.|TRBV18|.|TRBJ1-5
CASSGRGQPQHF
TGTGCCAGCTCAGGTAGAGGACAGCCCCAGCATTTT
>TRBD1|TRBV6-5|.|TRBJ1-2
CASSTQGARGYTF
TGTGCCAGCAGTACACAGGGGGCGCGGGGCTACACCTTC
>TRBD1|TRBV5-1|.|TRBJ1-4
CASSLVAGGREKLFF
TGCGCCAGCAGCTTGGTCGCAGGGGGTCGGGAAAAACTGTTTTTT
>.|TRBV5-8|.|TRBJ2-5
CASSFGGRQGRATQYF
TGTGCCAGCAGCTTTGGGGGCCGACAGGGGAGGGCGACCCAGTACTTC
>TRBD2|TRBV13|.|TRBJ2-1
CASSSPNEPGLAGSYNEQFF
TGTGCCAGCAGCTCACCAAACGAACCGGGACTAGCAGGTTCCTACAATGAGCAGTTCTTC
>.|TRBV5-6|.|TRBJ2-7
CASSNSGEQYF
TGTGCCAGCAGCAATTCAGGCGAGCAGTACTTC
>.|TRBV12-5|.|TRBJ2-1
CASGLVLGGRYNEQFF
TGTGCTAGTGGTTTGGTCCTTGGGGGCCGGTACAATGAGCAGTTCTTC
>TRBD1|TRBV6-5|.|TRBJ2-1
CASSYTGGGYNEQFF
TGTGCCAGCAGTTACACAGGGGGAGGTTACAATGAGCAGTTCTTC
>TRBD1|TRBV6-5|.|TRBJ1-2
CASSYSTGGDYGYTF
TGTGCCAGCAGTTACTCGACAGGGGGCGACTATGGCTACACCTTC
>.|TRBV7-2|.|TRBJ1-4
CASRPSVTTNEKLFF
TGTGCCAGCAGACCTTCGGTTACAACTAATGAAAAACTGTTTTTT
>TRBD2|TRBV2|.|TRBJ2-7
CASSAGTSGGHTYEQYF
TGTGCCAGCAGTGCCGGGACTAGCGGGGGCCATACCTACGAGCAGTACTTC
>TRBD2|TRBV2|.|TRBJ2-1
CASSRMTSGIAYNEQFF
TGTGCCAGCAGCCGGATGACTAGCGGAATCGCCTACAATGAGCAGTTCTTC
>.|TRBV7-9|.|TRBJ1-1
CASSLEVSRVGTEAFF
TGTGCCAGCAGCTTAGAAGTGAGCAGGGTGGGCACTGAAGCTTTCTTT
>.|TRBV21-1|.|TRBJ1-5
CASSKACVGQGDQPQHF
TGTGCCAGCAGCAAAGCTTGTGTAGGACAGGGTGATCAGCCCCAGCATTTT
>.|TRBV15|once|TRBJ1-1
CATSRVVTTEAFF
TGTGCCACCAGCAGAGTAGTTACCACTGAAGCTTTCTTT
>.|TRBV6-2/TRBV6-3|.|TRBJ2-7
CASSLPYRRDSYEQYF
TGTGCCAGCAGTCTCCCCTACCGGAGGGACTCCTACGAGCAGTACTTC
>.|TRBV18|.|TRBJ2-7
CASSPQGTGVGYEQYF
TGTGCCAGCTCACCACAGGGAACGGGAGTGGGCTACGAGCAGTACTTC
>TRBD1|TRBV5-6|few|TRBJ1-2
CASTWGQNYGYTF
TGTGCCAGCACGTGGGGACAGAACTATGGCTACACCTTC